The clone carrying this T cell receptor (beta chain) was seen a few times. J was trimmed by 0 bases and V by 7 bases; bases with no gene match: 4. This CDR3 region has 17 residues. In germline, CDR1 is MNHEY, CDR2 SMNVEV (reference sequence). The data were obtained in a study of human T cells and chemical hapten exposure. The time point was: healthy volunteer bleed at 6 weeks. Unfractionated whole blood was the source of the extracted total RNA. What the library attached to individual cDNA molecules were unique molecular identifiers. TCRdb reprocessed the RACE reads via MiXCR and lists one record per CDR3 protein. This sample has tens of thousands of distinct CDR3 sequences, with over 8.5% found just once.

The sample taken for sequencing was whole blood. The chain links TRBV27 to TRBJ2-2, with 14 bases aligning to TRBD2. This TCR was sampled from a male donor in good health. Some clones in this sample may be carry-over from other donors' samples. CDR3 bases: TGTGCCAGCAACCGACTAGCGGGGGGGTCGAACACCGGGGAGCTGTTTTTT. It encodes CASNRLAGGSNTGELFF.